The 8 T cell receptor beta chains given below trace back to one sample, sequenced in a study of blood T cell repertoires in COVID-19 (TCRdb year 2020). Library generation was performed with the immunoSEQ multiplex PCR assay. What TCRdb holds here is the immuneACCESS table cut down to in-frame rearrangements. Part of the clones is not present; checked against another copy, under half of the missing clones reflect an unresolved V gene, and the others are unexplained. This sample gives under 200,000 clones in total; roughly 80% of them show up just once. The leading ten clones occupy roughly 3.1% of the sample. The sequenced sample was peripheral blood. The receptors derive from a man aged 65 to 85 with acute or convalescent COVID-19.

V is TRBV6-5 and J is TRBJ1-1; TRBD1 might be the D (5 bases). CDR1 and CDR2 (germline): MNHEY, SVGAGI. Trimming took off 7 bases at V and 1 base at J, with 13 bases between the two ends. This CDR3 comprises 14 residues. CDR3 amino acids: CASNRDSANTEAFF. CDR3 DNA sequence: TGTGCCAGCAATAGGGACTCCGCGAACACTGAAGCTTTCTTT.

The gene calls are TRBV27 and TRBJ2-5; TRBD1 matches 7 bases. The CDR3 runs 13 residues. CDR1 is MNHEY, CDR2 SMNVEV, per germline (reference sequence). J gave up 1 base and V 8 bases, and 4 bases lay outside the gene matches. The CDR3: CASQDRTQETQYF. CDR3 coding DNA: TGTGCCAGCCAGGACAGGACCCAAGAGACCCAGTACTTC.

The genes are TRBV7-8 and TRBJ1-2; TRBD1 agrees at 9 bases. The V gene end was trimmed by 1 base and the J gene end by 1 base; junction bases not matched to a gene: 10. CDR3 size: 18 residues. Germline CDR1 is SGHVS and CDR2 is FQNEAQ. CDR3 loop: CASSLDGQGIGGNYGYTF. The CDR3 coding sequence is TGTGCCAGCAGCTTAGATGGACAGGGGATAGGGGGTAACTATGGCTACACCTTC.

The V call is TRBV6-6, the J call TRBJ1-1; D gene ambiguous. V dropped 5 bases and J dropped 4 bases, with 8 bases sitting between them. The CDR3 runs 12 residues. Germline CDR1 and CDR2: MNHNY and SVGAGI (reference sequence). The CDR3 bases are TGTGCCAGCAGTCAGACAAGCACTGAAGCTTTCTTT. Translation gives CASSQTSTEAFF.

V and J are TRBV27 and TRBJ1-1, with D maybe TRBD1 (6 bases). The CDR3 is 15 residues long. Trimming cost V 2 bases and J 6 bases, with 16 bases left between them. The germline V gene has CDR1 MNHEY and CDR2 SMNVEV (reference sequence). The CDR3 sequence: CASSLTRGVESEAFF. The CDR3 nucleotides are TGTGCCAGCAGTTTAACCAGGGGTGTAGAGTCTGAAGCTTTCTTT.

This CDR3 is CASRCYGGTGDSPLHF. The CDR3 bases are TGTGCCAGCAGATGCTACGGCGGGACAGGGGATTCACCCCTCCACTTT. This chain connects TRBV21-1 to TRBJ1-6; the D call TRBD1 from the table was never checked on the DNA. TRBV21-1 is a pseudogene. The CDR3 contains 16 residues.

The CDR3 loop is CAWSRGTRETQYF. The CDR3 bases are TGTGCCTGGAGTCGCGGGACCAGGGAGACCCAGTACTTC. This chain joins TRBV30 and TRBJ2-5; D perhaps matches TRBD2 (6 bases). This CDR3 is built from 13 residues. Germline CDR1 and CDR2: GTSNPN and SVGIG (reference sequence). V was shortened by 2 bases and J by 5 bases, with 12 bases between the two germline ends.

This clone showed up just a few times. J is TRBJ2-1 and V is TRBV6-5; 9 bases match TRBD2. Losses at the gene ends were 0 bases for V and 8 bases for J; bases not matched to a gene: 5. CDR3 length: 15 residues. CDR1 is MNHEY and CDR2 is SVGAGI in the germline V gene. CDR3 DNA: TGTGCCAGCAGTTACTCCGGACTAGCGTGGGATGAGCAGTTCTTC. As protein: CASSYSGLAWDEQFF.